The 18 T cell receptor beta chains reported below all come from one sample, sequenced in a study of blood T cells in healthy people across ages. The authors ran a second PCR of about 7 to 11 cycles using a sample-barcoded 5' primer and a J-beta primer mix. TCRdb reanalysed the 5' RACE reads using MiXCR and keeps one entry per CDR3 protein. The table shows roughly 860,000 distinct CDR3 sequences, with 62% occurring only once. The sample comprised blood. The receptors were gathered from a man aged 25-40 years in good health.

The chain is built from TRBV29-1 and TRBJ1-1; D not resolved. This CDR3 is built from 13 residues. Germline V gives CDR1 SQVTM, CDR2 ANQGSEA. The CDR3 region is CTVFSKLNTEAFF. For the CDR3, the DNA is TGCACCGTGTTTAGCAAATTGAACACTGAAGCTTTCTTT. Full variable domain (rest looked up from reference TRBV29-1 and TRBJ1-1): SAVISQKPSRDICQRGTSLTIQCQVDSQVTMMFWYRQQPGQSLTLIATANQGSEATYESGFVIDKFPISRPNLTFSTLTVSNMSPEDSSIYLCTVFSKLNTEAFFGQGTRLTVV.

This clonotype was seen just once. The chain uses TRBV2 and TRBJ2-1; D is unclear. Germline CDR1 SNHLY, CDR2 FYNNEI. The CDR3 runs to 11 residues. V was pared by 10 bases and J by 10 bases, with 14 bases between. The CDR3 here is CATTNTGEQFF. The CDR3 nucleotides are TGTGCCACCACGAACACTGGGGAGCAGTTCTTC.

In its sample, this clonotype was seen once. The J gene is TRBJ1-2, the V gene TRBV28; no definite D call. This CDR3 contains 12 residues. The germline V gene has CDR1 MDHEN and CDR2 SYDVKM. V gave up 10 bases and J gave up 8 bases, with 17 bases separating them. This CDR3 reads CATLTRAEGYTF. The DNA for the CDR3 is TGTGCCACCCTAACGCGGGCGGAAGGCTACACCTTC.

The chain has TRBV6-1 and TRBJ1-1; TRBD1 might be the D (6 bases). V was trimmed by 6 bases and J by 0 bases, leaving 20 bases between them. This CDR3 is built from 17 residues. Germline V gene data show CDR1 as MNHNS and CDR2 as SASEGT. CDR3 bases: TGTGCCAGCAGGCCGTACCTCAGGGGCCTCTTGAACACTGAAGCTTTCTTT. Translating it yields CASRPYLRGLLNTEAFF.

The rearrangement joins TRBV7-8 to TRBJ2-1; 12 bases match TRBD2. CDR1 is SGHVS, CDR2 FQNEAQ, per germline. V was clipped by 2 bases and J by 7 bases; unmatched bases: 9. This CDR3 spans 17 amino acids. For the CDR3, the DNA is TGTGCCAGCAGCTTATGGGCTAGCGGGGGGGCCTTGAATGAGCAGTTCTTC. This codes for CASSLWASGGALNEQFF.

Of note for this clonotype: A much larger clone is a single base away; this may be a read error. The chain is built from TRBV25-1 and TRBJ2-1; unclear D gene. Per the germline V gene, CDR1 is MGHDK and CDR2 is SYGVNS. This CDR3 comprises 13 residues. The DNA of the CDR3 is TGTACCAGTAACCAAAACCCATACAATGAGCAGTTCTTC. Protein sequence: CTSNQNPYNEQFF.

The gene calls are TRBV2 and TRBJ2-7; D uncertain. V lost 5 bases to trimming and J lost 0 bases, with 17 bases between them. The CDR3 consists of 16 residues. Germline V CDR1 and CDR2: SNHLY, FYNNEI. In nucleotides, the CDR3 is TGTGCCAGCAGTCCCCCAACAAGGAAGAGCTCCTACGAGCAGTACTTC. The encoded protein is CASSPPTRKSSYEQYF.

This clonotype was picked up a small number of times. The chain uses TRBV20-1 and TRBJ1-2; 9 bases are shared with TRBD1. The CDR3 runs to 13 residues. Germline V gene lookup returns CDR1 DFQATT and CDR2 SNEGSKA (reference sequence). V dropped 3 bases and J dropped 5; count of bases not matched to a gene: 4. CDR3 residues: CSARAQGAYGYTF. The CDR3 DNA is TGCAGTGCTAGGGCACAGGGGGCGTATGGCTACACCTTC.

This clonotype turned up a few times. DNA for the CDR3: TGTGCCAGCAGTGCCACAGGGGGTTTGAACACTGAAGCTTTCTTT. This sequence encodes CASSATGGLNTEAFF. This chain connects TRBV6-5 to TRBJ1-1; 8 nucleotides agree with TRBD1. V lost 5 bases to trimming and J lost 0 bases; unmatched junction nucleotides: 5. The CDR3 runs to 15 residues. Germline loops: CDR1 MNHEY, CDR2 SVGAGI.

CDR3: CATSRDRQGTGNEQFF. The CDR3 nucleotides read TGTGCCACCAGCAGAGATCGACAGGGGACGGGGAATGAGCAGTTCTTC. The chain joins TRBV15 to TRBJ2-1; 8 bases are a match to TRBD1. The CDR3 has 16 residues. CDR1 LNHNV and CDR2 YYDKDF come from the germline V gene (reference sequence). Trimming at V came to 0 bases and at J to 7 bases, leaving 8 bases not matched to a gene. The full variable domain, completed using reference TRBV15 and TRBJ2-1, is DAMVIQNPRYQVTQFGKPVTLSCSQTLNHNVMYWYQQKSSQAPKLLFHYYDKDFNNEADTPDNFQSRRPNTSFCFLDIRSPGLGDTAMYLCATSRDRQGTGNEQFFGPGTRLTVL.

This clonotype was seen only a few times. The chain combines TRBV28 with TRBJ2-7; 8 nucleotides line up with TRBD1. V lost 3 bases, J lost 0 bases, and 7 bases stayed unmatched. The CDR3 runs 16 residues. Germline V gene lookup returns CDR1 MDHEN and CDR2 SYDVKM. The CDR3 nucleotides are TGTGCCAGCAGTTTCTCCTGGACAGGGCCCTCCTACGAGCAGTACTTC. Its protein product is CASSFSWTGPSYEQYF.

J is TRBJ2-1 and V is TRBV7-2, with TRBD2 matching 7 bases. The V gene end was trimmed by 1 base and the J gene end by 4 bases; junction bases not matched to a gene: 7. CDR3 length: 16 residues. Germline-derived CDR1 and CDR2 are SGHTA and FQGNSA. The CDR3 coding sequence is TGTGCCAGCAGCTTAGGCCAGCGGGGAAATTACAATGAGCAGTTCTTC. Translation gives CASSLGQRGNYNEQFF.

The V call is TRBV29-1, the J call TRBJ2-7, with a possible D match to TRBD1 (5 bases). Trimming took off 2 bases at V and 5 bases at J, with 13 bases between the two ends. The CDR3 spans 13 residues. CDR1 and CDR2 (germline): SQVTM, ANQGSEA. CDR3 nucleotides: TGCAGCGTTGAACAGGGTAACCCCCACGAGCAGTACTTC. Translating it yields CSVEQGNPHEQYF.

The genes are TRBV4-2 and TRBJ2-5, with D perhaps TRBD2 (5 bases). Germline V gene sequence: CDR1 LGHNA, CDR2 YNFKEQ. V gave up 0 bases and J gave up 11 bases, with 13 bases separating them. The CDR3 extends over 13 amino acids. The CDR3: CASSQDQRVAQYF. The CDR3 DNA follows: TGTGCCAGCAGCCAAGATCAGAGGGTGGCGCAGTACTTC.

The CDR3 spells CSGMGGDTQYF. The DNA of the CDR3 is TGCAGCGGGATGGGGGGGGATACGCAGTATTTT. The chain employs TRBV29-1 and TRBJ2-3, with 7 bases lining up with TRBD2. Germline lookup yields CDR1 SQVTM and CDR2 ANQGSEA. The CDR3 covers 11 residues. The trim removed 7 bases at V and 6 bases at J, leaving 4 bases unmatched.

The chain uses TRBV6-2 or TRBV6-3 and TRBJ2-7; TRBD2 agrees at 8 bases. Trimming at V came to 5 bases and at J to 4 bases, leaving 10 bases not matched to a gene. Looked up from germline, CDR1 is MNHEY and CDR2 is SVGEGT. The CDR3 is 15 residues long. The CDR3 region is CASSDRTSSYYEQYF. The DNA for the CDR3 is TGTGCCAGCAGTGACCGGACTAGCAGTTATTACGAGCAGTACTTC.

This clonotype came up a few times. The chain's CDR3 is CASSLETGENSPLHF. The CDR3 DNA sequence: TGTGCCAGCAGCTTGGAGACAGGGGAGAATTCACCCCTCCACTTT. The V gene is TRBV4-2, the J gene TRBJ1-6; 8 bases align to TRBD1. This CDR3 comprises 15 residues. The V gene's germline CDR1 is LGHNA and CDR2 YNFKEQ. The junction had 7 bases not matched to a gene; V was cut back by 5 bases and J by 7 bases.

Here the CDR3 reads CASRPSGTGGYNEQFF. DNA of the CDR3: TGTGCCAGCAGGCCCAGTGGGACAGGCGGTTACAATGAGCAGTTCTTC. This chain joins TRBV14 and TRBJ2-1; 8 bases agree with TRBD1. Per germline, CDR1 SGHDN and CDR2 FVKESK. The V and J ends lost 6 bases and 4 bases, in that order; junction bases with no gene match: 11. The CDR3 has 16 amino acids.